This T cell receptor (beta chain) came from a study of regulatory T cells in long-lasting Graves disease. Study details: More than 5 years of antithyroid drugs with positive TSH receptor antibodies defined persistent Graves' disease.

Library construction for TCR beta used iRepertoire HTBI primers and Arm-PCR of CDR3 regions. In TCRdb, the multiplex PCR reads were re-called with MiXCR into one record per CDR3 protein. The sample carries a few hundred thousand distinct CDR3 sequences, 23% recorded once. As to time point: persistent/refractory GD, antithyroid drugs over 5 years with positive TRAb. From RNA extracted from PBMCs, the TCR library was made. Germline V lookup: CDR1 MNHEY, CDR2 SMNVEV (reference sequence). V was clipped by 2 bases and J by 2 bases, with 13 bases between them. The CDR3 has 15 residues. Worth noting for this clonotype: The antigen is unknown.

Study results and limitations: Those with persistent Graves' had less TCR diversity than newly diagnosed patients. A limited number of samples was an acknowledged limitation.

The source of this sequence is a female donor with Graves disease. The chain links TRBV27 to TRBJ2-7; the D call may be TRBD1 or TRBD2 (5 bases each). Here the sequenced sample was peripheral blood mononuclear cells (PBMCs), taken when the disease was refractory, from a patient treated with antithyroid drugs. In nucleotides, the CDR3 is TGTGCCAGCAGTTTACTGGGGGACGGCACCTACGAGCAGTACTTC. This sequence encodes CASSLLGDGTYEQYF.